This TCR beta chain comes out of a study of PD-L1 blockade in urothelial cancer. Study as a whole: Blood samples contained a median about 140,000 T cells.

CDR3 length: 16 residues. V shed 3 bases, J shed 5 bases, and the junction held 8 bases outside the gene matches. Germline CDR1 reads SGHKS; CDR2 reads YYEKEE (reference sequence). The repertoire was sequenced with immunoSEQ multiplex PCR; TCRdb's copy has only in-frame clones and lacks some. Of 60,000 or so clones in the sample, around 79% were seen once. Sequenced here: PBMCs, sampled around atezolizumab (anti-PD-L1) treatment. V and J are TRBV5-5 and TRBJ2-5; 12 positions agree with TRBD1. The clonotype originates from a man between 65 and 85 years old with urothelial cancer. CDR3 region: CASSWGQGAFGETQYF. DNA for the CDR3: TGTGCCAGCAGCTGGGGACAGGGGGCGTTCGGGGAGACCCAGTACTTC.